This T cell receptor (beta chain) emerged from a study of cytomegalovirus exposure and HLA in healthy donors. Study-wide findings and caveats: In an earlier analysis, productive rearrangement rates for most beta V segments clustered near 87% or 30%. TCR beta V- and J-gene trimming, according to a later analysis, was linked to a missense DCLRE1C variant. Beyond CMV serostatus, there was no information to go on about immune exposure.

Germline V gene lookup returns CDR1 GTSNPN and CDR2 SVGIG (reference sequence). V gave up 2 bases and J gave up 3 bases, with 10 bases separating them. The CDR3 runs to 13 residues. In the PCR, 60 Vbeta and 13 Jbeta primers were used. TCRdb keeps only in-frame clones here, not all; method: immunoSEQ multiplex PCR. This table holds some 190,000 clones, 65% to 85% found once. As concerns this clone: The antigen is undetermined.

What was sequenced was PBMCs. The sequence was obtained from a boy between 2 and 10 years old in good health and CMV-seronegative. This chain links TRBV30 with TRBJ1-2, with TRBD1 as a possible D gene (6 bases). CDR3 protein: CAWSKQGDYGYTF. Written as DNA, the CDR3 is TGTGCCTGGAGTAAACAGGGAGACTATGGCTACACCTTC.